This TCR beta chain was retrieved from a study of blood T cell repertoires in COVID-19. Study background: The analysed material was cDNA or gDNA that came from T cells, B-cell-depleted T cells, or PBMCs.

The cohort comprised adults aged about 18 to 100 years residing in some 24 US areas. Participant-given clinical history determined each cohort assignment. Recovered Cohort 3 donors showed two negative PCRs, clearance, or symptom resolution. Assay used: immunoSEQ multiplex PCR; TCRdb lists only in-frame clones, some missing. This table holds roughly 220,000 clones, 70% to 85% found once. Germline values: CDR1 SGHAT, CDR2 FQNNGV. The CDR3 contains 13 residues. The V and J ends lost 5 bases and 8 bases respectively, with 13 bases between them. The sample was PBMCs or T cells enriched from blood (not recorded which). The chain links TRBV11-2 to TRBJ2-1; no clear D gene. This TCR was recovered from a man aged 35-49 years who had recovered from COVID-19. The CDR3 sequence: CASSPRVRDEQFF. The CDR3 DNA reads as TGTGCCAGCAGCCCCCGGGTTCGGGATGAGCAGTTCTTC. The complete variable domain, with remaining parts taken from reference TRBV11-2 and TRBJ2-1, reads EAGVAQSPRYKIIEKRQSVAFWCNPISGHATLYWYQQILGQGPKLLIQFQNNGVVDDSQLPKDRFSAERLKGVDSTLKIQPAKLEDSAVYLCASSPRVRDEQFFGPGTRLTVL.